The next 29 T cell receptor beta chains were all read from a single sample in a study of T cells after yellow fever vaccination. TCRdb re-analysed the 5' RACE reads in MiXCR, keeping a single row per CDR3 protein. The sample yields around 500,000 distinct CDR3 sequences, just over 20% seen once. Here the sequenced sample was PBMCs, taken 20 to 25 days after the first yellow fever vaccination. The receptors here all came from a young man who received the YFV17D yellow fever vaccine.

This chain joins TRBV29-1 and TRBJ1-1, with TRBD1 as a possible D gene (6 bases). Germline V gene data show CDR1 as SQVTM and CDR2 as ANQGSEA. The CDR3 contains 14 residues. Trimming took off 6 bases at V and 2 bases at J, with 16 bases between the two ends. The CDR3 nucleotides read TGCAGCGTCGAACCACCGGACAGAAACACTGAAGCTTTCTTT. Residues: CSVEPPDRNTEAFF.

The J gene is TRBJ2-2, the V gene TRBV29-1, with D maybe TRBD1 (6 bases). CDR1 and CDR2 (germline): SQVTM, ANQGSEA. V gave up 8 bases and J gave up 2 bases, with 12 bases separating them. This CDR3 spans 13 amino acids. The CDR3 protein is CSIRQANTGELFF. The CDR3 nucleotides read TGCAGCATTCGACAGGCCAACACCGGGGAGCTGTTTTTT.

The V call is TRBV5-5, the J call TRBJ2-7; 8 nucleotides line up with TRBD1. The trim removed 2 bases at V and 5 bases at J, leaving 9 bases unmatched. Germline assignment: CDR1 SGHKS and CDR2 YYEKEE (reference sequence). The CDR3 consists of 15 residues. CDR3 DNA sequence: TGTGCCAGCAGCTTAGGAGGACAGGGTTTCGACGAGCAGTACGTC. This sequence encodes CASSLGGQGFDEQYV.

V and J are TRBV20-1 and TRBJ2-7; 15 bases line up with TRBD2. V shed 1 base, J shed 4 bases, and the junction held 8 bases outside the gene matches. The CDR3 has 17 residues. CDR1 and CDR2 (germline): DFQATT, SNEGSKA (reference sequence). CDR3 sequence reads: CSARGFGTSGGTYEQYF. In DNA, the CDR3 is TGCAGTGCTAGAGGCTTCGGGACTAGCGGGGGGACGTACGAGCAGTACTTC.

This clonotype was picked up a small number of times. The chain uses TRBV29-1 and TRBJ2-7; the match to TRBD1 covers 10 bases. The CDR3 covers 16 residues. CDR1 and CDR2 from the germline V gene are SQVTM and ANQGSEA. The V and J ends lost 0 bases and 0 bases, in that order; junction bases with no gene match: 5. CDR3 DNA: TGCAGCGTTGAAGAAAAGAGGACAGGGGGCTCCTACGAGCAGTACTTC. Encoded protein: CSVEEKRTGGSYEQYF.

This clonotype was recorded at least ten times. The chain couples TRBV5-5 to TRBJ2-7; no definite D call. The V end lost 0 bases, the J end lost 2 bases, and 9 bases lay between the germline ends. The CDR3 sequence is 14 residues long. Germline lookup yields CDR1 SGHKS and CDR2 YYEKEE (reference sequence). CDR3 in amino acids: CASSLASSTYEQYF. DNA for the CDR3: TGTGCCAGCAGCTTGGCCTCTAGTACCTACGAGCAGTACTTC.

In its sample, this clonotype was seen a few times. This sequence joins TRBV9 and TRBJ2-1; 13 bases are a match to TRBD2. With V trimmed by 1 base and J by 7 bases, 11 bases remained unmatched. The CDR3 consists of 18 residues. The V gene's germline CDR1 is SGDLS and CDR2 YYNGEE. Here the CDR3 DNA reads TGTGCCAGCAGCGTACGAACTAGCGGGGGGGTATTTTCGAATGAGCAGTTCTTC. Translated: CASSVRTSGGVFSNEQFF. The variable domain in full, with the rest retrieved from reference TRBV9 and TRBJ2-1, is DSGVTQTPKHLITATGQRVTLRCSPRSGDLSVYWYQQSLDQGLQFLIQYYNGEERAKGNILERFSAQQFPDLHSELNLSSLELGDSALYFCASSVRTSGGVFSNEQFFGPGTRLTVL.

This chain uses TRBV7-2 with TRBJ2-7; 7 nucleotides align to TRBD1. Trimming cost V 4 bases and J 0 bases; bases outside gene matches: 3. Germline V gives CDR1 SGHTA, CDR2 FQGNSA. This CDR3 region has 14 residues. CDR3 sequence: CASSSDRYSYEQYF. CDR3 sequence (DNA): TGTGCCAGCAGCTCGGACAGGTACTCCTACGAGCAGTACTTC.

This clonotype was detected only a few times. V and J are TRBV14 and TRBJ2-7, with TRBD2 identical over 7 bases. V gave up 2 bases and J gave up 3 bases; unmatched junction bases: 7. The CDR3 totals 15 residues. Germline V gene data show CDR1 as SGHDN and CDR2 as FVKESK. The CDR3 spells CASSQQAGTFYEQYF. Written as DNA, the CDR3 is TGTGCCAGCAGCCAACAAGCGGGGACCTTCTACGAGCAGTACTTC.

This clonotype was counted a few times. The V and J genes are TRBV6-5 and TRBJ2-4; 8 nucleotides match TRBD1. The CDR3 consists of 16 residues. CDR1 and CDR2 (germline): MNHEY, SVGAGI. Unmatched junction bases numbered 6, after V lost 2 bases and J lost 3 bases. Written as DNA, the CDR3 is TGTGCCAGCAGTTACCAGACAGGGGCGGTCAAAAACATTCAGTACTTC. The encoded protein is CASSYQTGAVKNIQYF.

The V gene is TRBV6-2 or TRBV6-3, the J gene TRBJ2-7; D may be TRBD1 or TRBD2 (5 bases each). The ends were cut back, 0 bases at V and 3 bases at J, with 9 bases in the middle. Looked up from germline, CDR1 is MNHEY and CDR2 is SVGEGT. This CDR3 contains 14 residues. CDR3 in amino acids: CASSYSGVYYEQYV. CDR3 DNA sequence: TGTGCCAGCAGTTACTCGGGGGTTTACTACGAGCAGTACGTC.

This clonotype showed up just a few times. The chain uses TRBV12-3 or TRBV12-4 and TRBJ1-1; 9 nucleotides match TRBD1. J was trimmed by 1 base and V by 6 bases; bases with no gene match: 3. CDR3 size: 14 residues. The CDR3 loop reads CASRRDRENTEAFF. Here the CDR3 DNA reads TGTGCCAGCAGGAGGGACAGGGAGAACACTGAAGCTTTCTTT.

The J gene is TRBJ2-3, the V gene TRBV9; weak D call: TRBD1 (5 bases). Between the trimmed V and J ends, which lost 4 bases and 0 bases, there was a span of 15 bases. CDR1 and CDR2 (germline): SGDLS, YYNGEE. The CDR3 contains 16 residues. The CDR3 loop reads CASSPRQLYSTDTQYF. The CDR3 DNA reads as TGTGCCAGCAGCCCCAGACAGCTTTATAGCACAGATACGCAGTATTTT.

This clonotype was observed a few times. CDR3 coding DNA: TGTGCTAGCAGTCTCGGGCCCGACTACGAGCAGTACGTC. Translating it yields CASSLGPDYEQYV. The chain combines TRBV7-7 with TRBJ2-7, with unresolved D. This CDR3 contains 13 residues. Germline CDR1 SSHAT, CDR2 FNYEAQ (reference sequence).

The J gene is TRBJ2-7, the V gene TRBV7-2, with unresolved D. This CDR3 has 14 amino acids. Germline loops: CDR1 SGHTA, CDR2 FQGNSA. The V end lost 1 base, the J end lost 0 bases, and 7 bases lay between the germline ends. In DNA form, the CDR3 reads TGTGCCAGCAGCTTAGGTGCGGTCTCCTACGAGCAGTACTTC. Translated: CASSLGAVSYEQYF.

This clonotype was observed a few times. The chain combines TRBV14 with TRBJ1-1; D unclear. The length of the CDR3 is 15 residues. Germline V gene data show CDR1 as SGHDN and CDR2 as FVKESK. V was clipped by 0 bases and J by 6 bases, with 14 bases between them. The CDR3 DNA reads as TGTGCCAGCAGCCAAGAGGTGGCGGCGGTGGCTGAAGCTTTCTTT. It specifies CASSQEVAAVAEAFF.

In this sample, this clonotype turned up a few times. The rearrangement uses TRBV2 and TRBJ1-1, with D perhaps matching TRBD1 (6 bases). Germline V CDR1 and CDR2: SNHLY, FYNNEI. The V gene lost 2 bases and the J gene lost 2 bases, with 15 bases spanning the gap. The CDR3 extends over 16 amino acids. The CDR3 protein is CASSETKQGRNTEAFF. The CDR3 DNA is TGTGCCAGCAGTGAAACAAAACAGGGCCGAAACACTGAAGCTTTCTTT.

The genes are TRBV6-1 and TRBJ1-2; D is perhaps TRBD1 (5 bases). There are 13 residues in the CDR3. From germline, CDR1 is MNHNS and CDR2 SASEGT. The V end was cut by 7 bases, the J end by 6 bases, with 15 bases between. The CDR3 loop reads CASTFGGTDGYTF. In DNA, the CDR3 is TGTGCCAGCACATTCGGCGGGACTGATGGCTACACCTTC.

This clonotype turned up a few times. The chain joins TRBV27 to TRBJ2-7, with 7 nucleotides matching TRBD2. V dropped 5 bases and J dropped 2; count of bases not matched to a gene: 6. CDR3 length: 14 amino acids. The germline CDR1 and CDR2 sequences are MNHEY and SMNVEV (reference sequence). In DNA form, the CDR3 reads TGTGCCAGCAGTCGTCTAGCGGAACCCTACGAGCAGTACTTC. It codes for CASSRLAEPYEQYF.

The V and J genes are TRBV28 and TRBJ2-5; 11 nucleotides align to TRBD1. Trimming at V came to 5 bases and at J to 1 base, leaving 6 bases not matched to a gene. Germline V lookup: CDR1 MDHEN, CDR2 SYDVKM. CDR3 length: 16 residues. The CDR3 spells CASSLSGTGGQETQYF. The CDR3 bases are TGTGCCAGCAGTCTTTCCGGGACAGGGGGCCAAGAGACCCAGTACTTC.

Of note for this clonotype: The limits of the CDR3 on the DNA are not certain, so only TCRdb's listed CDR3 is given. V usage is TRBV10-3 and J usage is TRBJ1-1; the D call of TRBD1 is as the table states it, not checked on the DNA. Germline-derived CDR1 and CDR2 are ENHRY and SYGVKD. The CDR3 has 16 amino acids, counting both end residues. The CDR3 here is CAISETFGAMNTEAFF.

This chain connects TRBV7-2 to TRBJ2-2, with 8 bases lining up with TRBD2. With V trimmed by 4 bases and J by 3 bases, 4 bases remained unmatched. Germline CDR1 reads SGHTA; CDR2 reads FQGNSA. The CDR3 runs 15 residues. CDR3 loop: CASSSGGAYTGELFF. Written as DNA, the CDR3 is TGTGCCAGCAGCTCGGGGGGGGCGTACACCGGGGAGCTGTTTTTT.

The chain uses TRBV11-1 and TRBJ2-1; D not resolved. The CDR3 is 13 residues long. Trimming cost V 5 bases and J 9 bases, with 14 bases left between them. Germline V gene sequence: CDR1 SGHAT, CDR2 FQDESV (reference sequence). The CDR3, as DNA: TGTGCCAGCAGCCTACCACAGCATCCTGAGCAGTTCTTC. Encoded protein: CASSLPQHPEQFF.

J is TRBJ1-5 and V is TRBV10-3; D gene ambiguous. V shed 2 bases and J shed 7 bases, with 9 bases lying between them. The CDR3 has 13 amino acids. The germline CDR1 and CDR2 sequences are ENHRY and SYGVKD. The CDR3 nucleotides read TGTGCCATCAGTGAGGGGCTACTCCAGCCCCAGCATTTT. Translated, it gives CAISEGLLQPQHF.

This clonotype was observed a few times. The chain couples TRBV5-1 to TRBJ1-5; D is undetermined. In germline, CDR1 is SGHRS, CDR2 YFSETQ. This CDR3 is 16 amino acids long. V dropped 0 bases and J dropped 9 bases, with 19 bases sitting between them. CDR3 nucleotides: TGCGCCAGCAGCTTGGCCGGGCCCCGTTCAAGCCGGCCCCAGCATTTT. This translates into CASSLAGPRSSRPQHF.

The chain recombines TRBV5-6 with TRBJ1-2; no reliable D call. Germline V gives CDR1 SGHDT, CDR2 YYEEEE. V was trimmed by 1 base and J by 3 bases, leaving 10 bases between them. The CDR3 runs to 14 residues. The CDR3: CASSLLAGDYGYTF. The CDR3 DNA is TGTGCCAGCAGCTTGTTAGCTGGGGACTATGGCTACACCTTC. Full variable domain (rest looked up from reference TRBV5-6 and TRBJ1-2): DAGVTQSPTHLIKTRGQQVTLRCSPKSGHDTVSWYQQALGQGPQFIFQYYEEEERQRGNFPDRFSGHQFPNYSSELNVNALLLGDSALYLCASSLLAGDYGYTFGSGTRLTVV.

V usage is TRBV6-4 and J usage is TRBJ2-2; no definite D call. V was pared by 4 bases and J by 7 bases, with 16 bases between. Germline CDR1 reads MRHNA; CDR2 reads SNTAGT. CDR3 size: 15 residues. The CDR3 spells CASSVRVGSGGELFF. The DNA for the CDR3 is TGTGCCAGCAGTGTAAGAGTTGGATCTGGCGGGGAGCTGTTTTTT.

The genes are TRBV5-4 and TRBJ2-5, with D possibly being TRBD2 (5 bases). There are 14 residues in the CDR3. Per the germline V gene, CDR1 is SGHNT and CDR2 is YYREEE (reference sequence). V lost 4 bases, J lost 6 bases, and 16 bases lay in between. The CDR3 sequence: CASSPLGAWKTQYF. For the CDR3, the DNA is TGTGCCAGCAGCCCCCTGGGAGCCTGGAAGACCCAGTACTTC.

The DNA for the CDR3 is TGCGCCAGCAGCCGCGGGGGGGCCTCCTACAATGAGCAGTTCTTC. Amino acid sequence: CASSRGGASYNEQFF. The genes are TRBV4-3 and TRBJ2-1; 9 bases line up with TRBD2. Germline CDR1 is LGHNA and CDR2 is YSLEER. The CDR3 loop spans 15 amino acids. The trim removed 4 bases at V and 0 bases at J, leaving 1 base unmatched.